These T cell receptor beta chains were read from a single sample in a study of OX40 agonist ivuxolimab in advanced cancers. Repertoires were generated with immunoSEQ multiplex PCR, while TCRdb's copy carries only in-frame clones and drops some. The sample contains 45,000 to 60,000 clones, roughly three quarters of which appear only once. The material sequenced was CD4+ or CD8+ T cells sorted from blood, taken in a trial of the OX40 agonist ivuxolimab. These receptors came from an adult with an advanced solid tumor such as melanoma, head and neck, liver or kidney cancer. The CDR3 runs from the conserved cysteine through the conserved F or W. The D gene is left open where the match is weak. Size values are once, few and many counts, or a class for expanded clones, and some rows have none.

CDR3 protein: CASSYAAYEQYF; CDR3 DNA: TGTGCCAGCAGTTACGCCGCCTACGAGCAGTACTTC; V gene: TRBV6-6; clone size: .; J gene: TRBJ2-7; D gene: .
CDR3 protein: CASSQDLSRGSVSEKLFF; CDR3 DNA: TGCGCCAGCAGCCAAGATCTGAGCAGGGGGTCTGTTAGTGAAAAACTGTTTTTT; V gene: TRBV4-1; clone size: .; J gene: TRBJ1-4; D gene: TRBD1
CDR3 protein: CASSHRRGGRAGTDTQYF; CDR3 DNA: TGTGCCAGCAGCCACAGGAGAGGCGGGAGGGCCGGCACAGATACGCAGTATTTT; V gene: TRBV9; clone size: .; J gene: TRBJ2-3; D gene: TRBD2
CDR3 protein: CASSYRSSYNSPLHF; CDR3 DNA: TGTGCCAGCAGTTACCGGAGCTCCTATAATTCACCCCTCCACTTT; V gene: TRBV6-5; clone size: .; J gene: TRBJ1-6; D gene: .
CDR3 protein: CASSSSLEYEQFF; CDR3 DNA: TGTGCCAGCAGTTCTAGCCTGGAGTATGAGCAGTTCTTC; V gene: TRBV11-3; clone size: .; J gene: TRBJ2-1; D gene: .
CDR3 protein: CASSQGRGLPGGRDGYTF; CDR3 DNA: TGCGCCAGCAGCCAAGGGAGGGGGCTGCCAGGCGGTCGCGACGGCTACACCTTC; V gene: TRBV4-3; clone size: .; J gene: TRBJ1-2; D gene: TRBD1
CDR3 protein: CASSLGRNTEAFF; CDR3 DNA: TGCGCCAGCAGCTTGGGTCGGAACACTGAAGCTTTCTTT; V gene: TRBV5-1; clone size: .; J gene: TRBJ1-1; D gene: .
CDR3 protein: CASSLAGLAGERAVNEQFF; CDR3 DNA: TGTGCCAGCAGCTTAGCGGGACTAGCGGGGGAGCGAGCGGTCAATGAGCAGTTCTTC; V gene: TRBV7-9; clone size: once; J gene: TRBJ2-1; D gene: TRBD2
CDR3 protein: CASSEGWGGGGASYEQYF; CDR3 DNA: TGTGCCAGCAGTGAAGGTTGGGGCGGCGGGGGGGCTTCCTACGAGCAGTACTTC; V gene: TRBV2; clone size: .; J gene: TRBJ2-7; D gene: TRBD2
CDR3 protein: CASSELGRKGGELFF; CDR3 DNA: TGTGCCAGCAGTGAGCTTGGGAGAAAGGGCGGGGAGCTGTTTTTT; V gene: TRBV25-1; clone size: .; J gene: TRBJ2-2; D gene: .
CDR3 protein: CASKSTGTDPDTQYF; CDR3 DNA: TGTGCCAGCAAATCGACAGGGACCGATCCGGATACGCAGTATTTT; V gene: TRBV6-5; clone size: few; J gene: TRBJ2-3; D gene: TRBD1
CDR3 protein: CASSMTSGAYEQYF; CDR3 DNA: TGTGCCAGTAGTATGACTTCAGGGGCCTACGAGCAGTACTTC; V gene: TRBV19; clone size: .; J gene: TRBJ2-7; D gene: .
CDR3 protein: CASSPGLAVYQETQYF; CDR3 DNA: TGCGCCAGCAGCCCCGGACTAGCGGTTTACCAAGAGACCCAGTACTTC; V gene: TRBV5-1; clone size: .; J gene: TRBJ2-5; D gene: TRBD2
CDR3 protein: CASSRQNTGTSGRARYEQFF; CDR3 DNA: TGTGCCAGCAGCCGCCAAAATACCGGGACTAGCGGGAGGGCCAGGTATGAGCAGTTCTTC; V gene: TRBV7-3; clone size: few; J gene: TRBJ2-1; D gene: TRBD2
CDR3 protein: CASSQEGGQGATEAFF; CDR3 DNA: TGCGCCAGCAGCCAAGAGGGGGGGCAGGGGGCCACTGAAGCTTTCTTT; V gene: TRBV4-1; clone size: .; J gene: TRBJ1-1; D gene: TRBD1
CDR3 protein: CASSEYTRFAYNEQFF; CDR3 DNA: TGTGCCAGCAGTGAATACACTAGATTCGCTTACAATGAGCAGTTCTTC; V gene: TRBV25-1; clone size: .; J gene: TRBJ2-1; D gene: .
CDR3 protein: CAWNQVGQPQHF; CDR3 DNA: TGTGCCTGGAATCAGGTCGGACAGCCCCAGCATTTT; V gene: TRBV30; clone size: once; J gene: TRBJ1-5; D gene: .
CDR3 protein: CASSPDRGPAREQYF; CDR3 DNA: TGCGCCAGCAGCCCGGACAGGGGGCCGGCACGGGAGCAGTACTTC; V gene: TRBV5-1; clone size: .; J gene: TRBJ2-7; D gene: TRBD1
CDR3 protein: CASSSVALNQPQHF; CDR3 DNA: TGTGCCAGCAGCTCAGTGGCCCTTAATCAGCCCCAGCATTTT; V gene: TRBV11-2; clone size: once; J gene: TRBJ1-5; D gene: .
CDR3 protein: CASRTGTGRVSPLHF; CDR3 DNA: TGTGCCAGCAGGACTGGGACAGGGAGAGTTTCACCCCTCCACTTT; V gene: TRBV6-1; clone size: .; J gene: TRBJ1-6; D gene: TRBD1
CDR3 protein: CASSAGTALNYGYTF; CDR3 DNA: TGTGCCAGCAGCGCCGGGACAGCGCTTAACTATGGCTACACCTTC; V gene: TRBV5-4; clone size: .; J gene: TRBJ1-2; D gene: TRBD1
CDR3 protein: CASSLPDGGYTF; CDR3 DNA: TGTGCCAGCAGCCTCCCGGACGGGGGCTACACCTTC; V gene: TRBV5-5; clone size: once; J gene: TRBJ1-2; D gene: .
CDR3 protein: CASRPTGPTEAFF; CDR3 DNA: TGTGCCAGCAGACCGACAGGTCCCACTGAAGCTTTCTTT; V gene: TRBV6-5; clone size: once; J gene: TRBJ1-1; D gene: .
CDR3 protein: CAWSVWMNTEAFF; CDR3 DNA: TGTGCCTGGAGTGTTTGGATGAACACTGAAGCTTTCTTT; V gene: TRBV30; clone size: .; J gene: TRBJ1-1; D gene: .
CDR3 protein: CASSTTGNYGYTF; CDR3 DNA: TGTGCCAGCAGCACGACAGGGAACTATGGCTACACCTTC; V gene: TRBV5-6; clone size: .; J gene: TRBJ1-2; D gene: TRBD1
CDR3 protein: CASSESGQYYGYTF; CDR3 DNA: TGTGCCAGCAGTGAATCGGGACAGTACTATGGCTACACCTTC; V gene: TRBV6-1; clone size: medium-sized; J gene: TRBJ1-2; D gene: TRBD1
CDR3 protein: CASRPGQGLQPQHF; CDR3 DNA: TGCGCCAGCAGACCAGGACAGGGGCTTCAGCCCCAGCATTTT; V gene: TRBV5-1; clone size: few; J gene: TRBJ1-5; D gene: TRBD1
CDR3 protein: CASRRTVQETQYF; CDR3 DNA: TGTGCCAGCAGGCGGACAGTCCAAGAGACCCAGTACTTC; V gene: TRBV6-5; clone size: .; J gene: TRBJ2-5; D gene: .
CDR3 protein: CASSPLRQASPLHF; CDR3 DNA: TGTGCCAGCAGTCCCCTTCGGCAGGCTTCACCCCTCCACTTT; V gene: TRBV28; clone size: .; J gene: TRBJ1-6; D gene: .
CDR3 protein: CASSLDAGPLNEQFF; CDR3 DNA: TGCGCCAGCAGCTTGGACGCGGGACCTCTCAATGAGCAGTTCTTC; V gene: TRBV5-1; clone size: .; J gene: TRBJ2-1; D gene: .
CDR3 protein: CASSEGARQPQHF; CDR3 DNA: TGCGCCAGCAGTGAGGGGGCGCGTCAGCCCCAGCATTTT; V gene: TRBV10-2; clone size: .; J gene: TRBJ1-5; D gene: .